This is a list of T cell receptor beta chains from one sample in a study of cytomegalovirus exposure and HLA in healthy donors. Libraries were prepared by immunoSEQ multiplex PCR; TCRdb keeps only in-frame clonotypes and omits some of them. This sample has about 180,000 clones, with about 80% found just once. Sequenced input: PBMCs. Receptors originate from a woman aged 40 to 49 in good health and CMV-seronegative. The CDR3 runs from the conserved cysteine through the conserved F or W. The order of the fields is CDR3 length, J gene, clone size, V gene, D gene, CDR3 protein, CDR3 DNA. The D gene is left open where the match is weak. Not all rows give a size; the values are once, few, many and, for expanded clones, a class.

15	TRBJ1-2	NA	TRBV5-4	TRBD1	CASSLGGQGGSGYTF	TGTGCCAGCAGCTTAGGGGGACAGGGAGGGTCTGGCTACACCTTC
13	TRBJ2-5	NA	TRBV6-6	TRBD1	CASGQGVRETQYF	TGTGCCAGCGGACAGGGAGTGAGGGAGACCCAGTACTTC
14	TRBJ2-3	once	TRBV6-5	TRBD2	CASSQGLAIDTQYF	TGTGCCAGCAGTCAGGGACTAGCGATAGATACGCAGTATTTT
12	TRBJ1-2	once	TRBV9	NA	CASRSGIGGYTF	TGTGCCAGCCGGTCAGGGATCGGTGGCTACACCTTC
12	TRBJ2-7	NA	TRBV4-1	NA	CASSQGAYEQYF	TGCGCCAGCAGCCAAGGAGCCTACGAGCAGTACTTC
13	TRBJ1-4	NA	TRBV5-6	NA	CASSLDSREKLFF	TGTGCCAGCAGCTTGGACAGTCGTGAAAAACTGTTTTTT
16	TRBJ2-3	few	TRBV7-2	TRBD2	CASSLGLAGEGDTQYF	TGTGCCAGCAGCTTAGGTCTAGCGGGAGAGGGAGATACGCAGTATTTT
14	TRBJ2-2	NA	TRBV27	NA	CASSLSPPTGELFF	TGTGCCAGCAGTTTATCTCCTCCGACCGGGGAGCTGTTTTTT
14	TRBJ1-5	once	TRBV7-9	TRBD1	CASSSGTGGQPQHF	TGTGCCAGCAGTTCCGGGACAGGGGGACAGCCCCAGCATTTT
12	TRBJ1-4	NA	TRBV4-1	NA	CASSQEYHIIFF	TGCGCCAGCAGCCAAGAGTATCACATCATTTTTTTT
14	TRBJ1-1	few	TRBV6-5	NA	CASSRQGGDTEAFF	TGTGCCAGCAGTCGGCAGGGAGGGGACACTGAAGCTTTCTTT
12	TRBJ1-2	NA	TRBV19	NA	CASSMLGDGYTF	TGTGCCAGTAGTATGCTCGGGGATGGCTACACCTTC
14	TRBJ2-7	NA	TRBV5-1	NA	CASSLFGTTYEQYF	TGCGCCAGCAGCTTGTTTGGGACAACCTACGAGCAGTACTTC
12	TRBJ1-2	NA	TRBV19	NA	CASSLGFYGYTF	TGTGCCAGTAGTCTTGGCTTTTATGGCTACACCTTC
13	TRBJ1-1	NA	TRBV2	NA	CASSWDTDTEAFF	TGTGCCAGCAGTTGGGACACAGACACTGAAGCTTTCTTT
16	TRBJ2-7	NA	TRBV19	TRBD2	CASSIVNFRGVYEQYF	TGTGCCAGTAGTATCGTCAACTTCCGGGGGGTCTACGAGCAGTACTTC
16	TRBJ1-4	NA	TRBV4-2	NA	CASSQDPQPGNEKLFF	TGTGCCAGCAGCCAAGATCCACAGCCAGGGAATGAAAAACTGTTTTTT
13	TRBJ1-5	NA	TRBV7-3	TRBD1	CASSAGGGQYQHF	TGTGCCAGCAGCGCCGGGGGGGGACAGTACCAGCATTTT
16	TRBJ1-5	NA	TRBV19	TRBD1	CASSTVLTGTNQPQHF	TGTGCCAGTAGTACCGTTCTGACAGGGACTAATCAGCCCCAGCATTTT
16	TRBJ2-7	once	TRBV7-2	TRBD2	CASSLVLAGGAYEQYF	TGTGCCAGCAGCTTAGTCCTAGCGGGGGGTGCCTACGAGCAGTACTTC
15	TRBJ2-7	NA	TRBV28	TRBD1	CASSITGTGVHEQYF	TGTGCCAGCAGTATCACCGGGACAGGGGTCCACGAGCAGTACTTC
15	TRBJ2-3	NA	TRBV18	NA	CASSPFFGSTDTQYF	TGTGCCAGCTCACCATTTTTCGGTAGCACAGATACGCAGTATTTT
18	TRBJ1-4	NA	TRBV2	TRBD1	CASSPTGTGLSPNEKLFF	TGTGCCAGCAGCCCTACCGGGACAGGGTTGTCTCCTAATGAAAAACTGTTTTTT
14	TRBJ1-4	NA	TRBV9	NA	CASSPRTENEKLFF	TGTGCCAGCAGCCCCCGGACAGAAAATGAAAAACTGTTTTTT
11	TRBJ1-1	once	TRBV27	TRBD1	CASRTGTGAFF	TGTGCCAGCAGAACCGGGACAGGGGCTTTCTTT
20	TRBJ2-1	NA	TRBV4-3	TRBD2	CASSQGSTSGTPSSYNEQFF	TGCGCCAGCAGCCAAGGTAGTACTAGCGGGACCCCGAGCTCCTACAATGAGCAGTTCTTC
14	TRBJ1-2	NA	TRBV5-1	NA	CASSLDTVSYGYTF	TGCGCCAGCAGCCTCGACACGGTCTCCTATGGCTACACCTTC
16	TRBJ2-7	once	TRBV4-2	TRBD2	CASSQVPAGGGNEQYF	TGTGCCAGCAGCCAAGTCCCCGCGGGAGGAGGTAACGAGCAGTACTTC
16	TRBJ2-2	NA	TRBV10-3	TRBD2	CAISEAAGNPPGELFF	TGTGCCATCAGTGAGGCAGCGGGAAATCCGCCCGGGGAGCTGTTTTTT
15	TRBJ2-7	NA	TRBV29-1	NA	CSVVSGTTTGYEQYF	TGCAGCGTCGTGTCGGGGACAACGACCGGCTACGAGCAGTACTTC
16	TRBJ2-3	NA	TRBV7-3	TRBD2	CASSPGVTSGRDTQYF	TGTGCCAGCAGCCCCGGTGTGACTAGCGGGAGAGACACGCAGTATTTT
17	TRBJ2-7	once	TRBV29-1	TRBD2	CSVDIASGRPEGYEQYF	TGCAGCGTTGATATAGCTAGCGGGAGGCCCGAGGGCTACGAGCAGTACTTC
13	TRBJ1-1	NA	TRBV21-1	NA	CASSKPGNTEAFF	TGTGCCAGCAGCAAACCAGGGAACACTGAAGCTTTCTTT
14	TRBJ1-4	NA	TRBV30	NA	CAWSGLAGNEKLFF	TGTGCCTGGAGCGGGTTGGCGGGTAATGAAAAACTGTTTTTT
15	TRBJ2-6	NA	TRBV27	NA	CASSIGVSGANVLTF	TGTGCCAGCAGCATAGGGGTCTCTGGGGCCAACGTCCTGACTTTC
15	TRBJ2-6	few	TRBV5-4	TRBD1	CASSWDSSGANVLTF	TGTGCCAGCAGCTGGGACAGCTCTGGGGCCAACGTCCTGACTTTC
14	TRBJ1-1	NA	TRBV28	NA	CASRGGTSFTEAFF	TGTGCCAGCAGGGGGGGGACAAGCTTCACTGAAGCTTTCTTT
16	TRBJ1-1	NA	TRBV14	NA	CASSRLGEGRGTEAFF	TGTGCCAGCAGCCGGCTTGGAGAGGGCAGGGGCACTGAAGCTTTCTTT
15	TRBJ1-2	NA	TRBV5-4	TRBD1	CASSFEQGFNYGYTF	TGTGCCAGCAGCTTCGAACAGGGGTTTAACTATGGCTACACCTTC
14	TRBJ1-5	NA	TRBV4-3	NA	CASSQDLGAQPQHF	TGCGCCAGCAGCCAAGATCTGGGGGCTCAGCCCCAGCATTTT
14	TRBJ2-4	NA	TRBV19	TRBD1	CASSRSLDRDIQYF	TGTGCCAGTAGTCGGTCACTCGACAGGGACATTCAGTACTTC
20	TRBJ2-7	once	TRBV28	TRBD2	CASSFELQAGGSLSSYEQYF	TGTGCCAGCAGTTTCGAACTCCAGGCGGGAGGAAGCCTTAGCTCCTACGAGCAGTACTTC
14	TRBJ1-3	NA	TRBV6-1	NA	CASGETLVGNTIYF	TGTGCCAGCGGCGAGACTTTAGTCGGAAACACCATATATTTT
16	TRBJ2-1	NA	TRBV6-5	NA	CASSYSKGSGYNEQFF	TGTGCCAGCAGTTACTCGAAGGGTAGCGGATACAATGAGCAGTTCTTC
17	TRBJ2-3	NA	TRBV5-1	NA	CASSLVPGPTGTDTQYF	TGCGCCAGCAGCTTGGTCCCAGGGCCAACAGGAACTGATACGCAGTATTTT
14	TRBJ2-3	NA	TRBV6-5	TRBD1	CASRGTGGADTQYF	TGTGCCAGCAGAGGGACAGGGGGCGCAGATACGCAGTATTTT
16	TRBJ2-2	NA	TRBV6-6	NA	CASSYSLRLPTGELFF	TGTGCCAGCAGTTACTCGCTCCGACTGCCCACCGGGGAGCTGTTTTTT
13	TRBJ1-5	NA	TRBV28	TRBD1	CASLTGLNQPQHF	TGTGCCAGCCTGACAGGGCTCAATCAGCCCCAGCATTTT
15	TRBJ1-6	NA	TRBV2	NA	CASSVAGPYNSPLHF	TGTGCCAGCAGTGTCGCAGGGCCCTATAATTCACCCCTCCACTTT